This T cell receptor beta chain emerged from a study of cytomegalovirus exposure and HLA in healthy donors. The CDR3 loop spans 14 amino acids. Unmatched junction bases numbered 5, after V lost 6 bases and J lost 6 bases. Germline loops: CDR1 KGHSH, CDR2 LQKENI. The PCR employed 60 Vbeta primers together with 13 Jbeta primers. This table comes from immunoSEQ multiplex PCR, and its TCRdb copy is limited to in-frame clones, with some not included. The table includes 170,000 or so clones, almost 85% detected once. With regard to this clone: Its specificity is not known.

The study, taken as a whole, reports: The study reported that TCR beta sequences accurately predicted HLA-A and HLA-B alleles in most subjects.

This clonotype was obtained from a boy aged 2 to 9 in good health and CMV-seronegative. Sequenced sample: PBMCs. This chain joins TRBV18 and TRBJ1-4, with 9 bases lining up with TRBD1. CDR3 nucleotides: TGTGCCAGCTCTCAAGACAGGGGGGATGAAAAACTGTTTTTT. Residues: CASSQDRGDEKLFF.